Each of the 6 T cell receptor beta chains below was sequenced from the same sample in a study of Graves' ophthalmopathy and Graves' hyperthyroidism. TCR beta CDR3 regions were amplified from RNA transcripts. A first-round RT-PCR used HTBI primers, followed by a second-round multiplex PCR. TCRdb recomputed calls from the multiplex PCR reads with MiXCR, one row per CDR3 protein. The table records hundreds of thousands of distinct CDR3 sequences, about two fifths of them present only once. Sequencing used peripheral blood. Receptors originate from an adult man with Graves' ophthalmopathy.

In its sample, this clonotype was seen once. V usage is TRBV7-2 and J usage is TRBJ1-6, with D tentatively TRBD1 (5 bases). From germline, CDR1 is SGHTA and CDR2 FQGNSA. This CDR3 comprises 13 residues. Trimming took off 5 bases at V and 8 bases at J, with 10 bases between the two ends. The CDR3 region is CASSIGTYSPLHF. CDR3 coding DNA: TGTGCCAGCAGCATCGGGACGTATTCACCCCTCCACTTT.

In its sample, this clonotype was seen once. The junction departs from the called germline gene at one end, perhaps through a read error. The V gene is TRBV10-3, the J gene TRBJ2-5; tentatively, D is TRBD2 (6 bases). Germline CDR1 and CDR2: ENHRY and SYGVKD. The CDR3 spans 16 residues. DNA for the CDR3: TGCGCCAGCAGCCAAGACGGTCTGGGAGGTATGGAGACCCAGTACTTC. Translation: CASSQDGLGGMETQYF.

V and J are TRBV6-1 and TRBJ2-5, with TRBD2 as a possible D gene (5 bases). This CDR3 is 17 amino acids long. Trimming pared 6 bases from V and 4 bases from J, leaving 24 bases between. CDR1 is MNHNS, CDR2 SASEGT, per germline. The CDR3 sequence: CASSPGETTAPIETQYF. The CDR3 DNA follows: TGTGCCAGCAGCCCCGGGGAGACCACTGCCCCAATAGAGACCCAGTACTTC.

This clonotype occurred many times. The chain couples TRBV24-1 to TRBJ1-2, with D perhaps TRBD1 (5 bases). Looked up from germline, CDR1 is KGHDR and CDR2 is SFDVKD. V was cut by 3 bases and J by 4 bases, with 11 bases left in between. The CDR3 sequence is 14 residues long. In DNA, the CDR3 is TGTGCCACCAGTGATCCCGGGACGATCTATGGCTACACCTTC. This translates into CATSDPGTIYGYTF.

Concerning this clonotype: This may be a read error, as it is one base from a much larger clone. The chain is built from TRBV7-9 and TRBJ1-5; 12 nucleotides line up with TRBD1. This CDR3 region has 18 residues. Germline V gene data show CDR1 as SEHNR and CDR2 as FQNEAQ (reference sequence). CDR3 residues: CVSSTGQGARSSNQPQHF. As DNA, the CDR3 is TGTGTCAGCAGCACGGGACAGGGGGCGAGGAGTAGCAATCAGCCCCAGCATTTT.

This clonotype was detected many times. The rearrangement joins TRBV11-2 to TRBJ1-4; no clear D. Germline CDR1 SGHAT, CDR2 FQNNGV. This CDR3 has 14 amino acids. V dropped 6 bases and J dropped 5 bases, with 13 bases sitting between them. CDR3 loop: CASRRSAENEKLFF. The CDR3 DNA follows: TGTGCCAGCAGAAGGTCGGCAGAGAATGAAAAACTGTTTTTT.